This T cell receptor (beta chain) was retrieved from a study of vaccination and CD4 T cells after COVID-19. On the study more broadly: Convalescent cases comprised nine mild and one severe, all SARS-CoV-2 positive by nasal swab PCR.

Documented time point: late sampling 161 to 241 days after vaccination in a few convalescent patients. Sample treatment: roughly 10-day PBMC culture with coronavirus spike peptide pools or control peptides (ViraFEST assay). This clonotype was seen only a few times. The antigen remains undetermined. Sequenced with the Oncomine TCR Beta short-read assay was DNA taken from cultured CD4+ T cells. One entry per CDR3 protein results from TCRdb running MiXCR on the PCR reads. Seen here are 25,000 to 30,000 distinct CDR3 sequences, 36% observed once, and the top ten hold around 3.4%. V lost 6 bases, J lost 6 bases, and 17 bases lay in between. Germline CDR1 reads SQVTM; CDR2 reads ANQGSEA. CDR3 length: 13 amino acids.

The chain uses TRBV29-1 and TRBJ1-2, with a possible D match to TRBD1 (6 bases). Here the sequenced sample was CD4+ T cells from blood, cultured in vitro, taken about 7 months after SARS-CoV-2 vaccination. This TCR was recovered from a human donor who had recovered from COVID-19. In DNA, the CDR3 is TGCAGCGTAGAGGGGGGCCGGGACGATGGCTACACCTTC. Translating gives CSVEGGRDDGYTF.